This TCR beta chain was sequenced in a study of T cell responses to AZD1222 COVID-19 vaccine. Assay used: immunoSEQ multiplex PCR; TCRdb lists only in-frame clones, some missing. Of some 180,000 clones listed, 80% to 95% are singletons. General study results and limits: Spike-spanning, vaccine-associated CD4 TCRs were dominant at 160-218 and 743-854.

Note on this clone: The antigen is undetermined.

The CDR3 contains 16 residues. After removal of 5 bases from V and 5 bases from J, the junction contained 9 bases not matched to a gene. Germline lookup yields CDR1 MDHEN and CDR2 SYDVKM. Sequencing was performed on peripheral blood, taken 28 days after the second AZD1222 dose. The V call is TRBV28, the J call TRBJ1-6, with TRBD1 matching over 7 bases. The clonotype was recovered from an adult who received the AZD1222 COVID-19 vaccine. Written as DNA, the CDR3 is TGTGCCAGCAGTCCGCCCCCCGGGACAGATAATTCACCCCTCCACTTT. Translation: CASSPPPGTDNSPLHF.